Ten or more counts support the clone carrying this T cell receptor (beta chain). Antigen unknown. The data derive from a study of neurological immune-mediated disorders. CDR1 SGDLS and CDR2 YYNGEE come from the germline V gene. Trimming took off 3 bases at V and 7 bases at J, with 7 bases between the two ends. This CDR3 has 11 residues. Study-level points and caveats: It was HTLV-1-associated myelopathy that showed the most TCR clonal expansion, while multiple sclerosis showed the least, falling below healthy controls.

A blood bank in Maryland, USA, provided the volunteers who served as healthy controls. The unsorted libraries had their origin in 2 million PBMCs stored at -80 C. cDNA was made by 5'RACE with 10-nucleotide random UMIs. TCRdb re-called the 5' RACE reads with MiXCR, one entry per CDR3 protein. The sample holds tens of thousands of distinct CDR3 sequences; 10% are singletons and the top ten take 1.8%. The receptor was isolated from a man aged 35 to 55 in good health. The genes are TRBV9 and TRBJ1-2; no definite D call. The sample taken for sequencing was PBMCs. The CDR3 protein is CASSAGSGYTF. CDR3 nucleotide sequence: TGTGCCAGCAGCGCGGGGTCTGGCTACACCTTC.